This T cell receptor (beta chain) comes out of a study of Graves' ophthalmopathy and Graves' hyperthyroidism. The V and J ends lost 0 bases and 7 bases respectively, with 14 bases between them. CDR1 and CDR2 from the germline V gene are SGDLS and YYNGEE. The CDR3 totals 14 residues. Amplification of the TCR beta CDR3 regions used RNA transcripts (as template). The first round was an RT-PCR with HTBI primers, and the second round was a multiplex PCR. TCRdb re-called the multiplex PCR reads with MiXCR, one entry per CDR3 protein. The data contain hundreds of thousands of distinct CDR3 sequences, approximately 14% of them seen just once; the ten biggest clones take up approximately 9.8%. This clonotype was observed at least ten times.

What was sequenced was blood. The sequence was collected from a woman between 25 and 40 years old with Graves' ophthalmopathy. This rearrangement joins TRBV9 to TRBJ2-7, with D perhaps matching TRBD2 (6 bases). The CDR3 coding sequence is TGTGCCAGCAGCGTAGACGGCCGGGGGAGTGAGCAGTACTTC. Its translation: CASSVDGRGSEQYF.